The 25 T cell receptor beta chains below were found in one sample sequenced in a study of Graves' ophthalmopathy and Graves' hyperthyroidism. Investigators amplified TCR beta CDR3 regions from RNA transcripts. Second-round multiplex PCR followed a first-round RT-PCR using HTBI primers. From the multiplex PCR reads, TCRdb called clonotypes with MiXCR, one entry per CDR3 protein. The sample carries more than 550,000 distinct CDR3 sequences, about 40% recorded once. Sample: peripheral blood. The receptors derive from an adult man with Graves' ophthalmopathy.

This clonotype was seen once. A junction end diverges from the germline sequence, so it may reflect a read error. The V call is TRBV10-2, the J call TRBJ1-6; a weak D match, TRBD1 (6 bases). Germline CDR1 is WSHSY and CDR2 is SAAADI. The CDR3 covers 15 residues. The CDR3 coding sequence is TGCGCCAGCAGTGTTGGTCTCGACAGGAATTCAGCCCTCCACTTC. Translating it yields CASSVGLDRNSALHF.

For the CDR3, the DNA is TGTGCCTGGAGCTACCCGGACAGGGGATTTGGGGGCTACACCTTC. As protein: CAWSYPDRGFGGYTF. V gene TRBV30 combines with J gene TRBJ1-2, with 9 bases matching TRBD1. The CDR3 runs 15 residues. Germline CDR1 GTSNPN, CDR2 SVGIG (reference sequence). The ends lost 3 bases at V and 8 bases at J; junction bases unmatched: 13.

V and J are TRBV10-3 and TRBJ2-5, with TRBD1 matching over 8 bases. Trimming took 2 bases from V and 4 from J; bases not matched to a gene: 12. Germline CDR1 and CDR2: ENHRY and SYGVKD. The CDR3 sequence is 17 residues long. The CDR3, as DNA: TGTGCCATCAGTGAGGGGCCGGGACAGGTGATAGGAGAGACCCAGTACTTC. Translating gives CAISEGPGQVIGETQYF.

This clonotype was picked up a small number of times. This sequence joins TRBV20-1 and TRBJ2-2; 14 nucleotides agree with TRBD2. Trimming took 0 bases from V and 0 from J; bases not matched to a gene: 0. CDR1 is DFQATT, CDR2 SNEGSKA, per germline (reference sequence). The CDR3 extends over 17 amino acids. The CDR3 coding sequence is TGCAGTGCTAGAGAGACTAGCGGGGGGGCGAACACCGGGGAGCTGTTTTTT. This codes for CSARETSGGANTGELFF.

This clonotype was observed at least ten times. The V gene is TRBV7-2, the J gene TRBJ2-7; 7 nucleotides agree with TRBD1. CDR3 length equals 14 residues. J lost 6 bases, V lost 2 bases, and 7 bases had no gene match. Germline-derived CDR1 and CDR2 are SGHTA and FQGNSA. DNA of the CDR3: TGTGCCAGCAGCTTAAAGAAGGGGGCGATCGAGCAGTACTTC. It is translated as CASSLKKGAIEQYF.

The chain has TRBV10-3 and TRBJ1-4; 9 positions agree with TRBD1. There are 15 residues in the CDR3. Per the germline V gene, CDR1 is ENHRY and CDR2 is SYGVKD. The J segment lost 8 bases and the V segment lost 4 bases, leaving 8 bases of the junction unmatched. CDR3 loop: CAISGAGTGSEKLFF. The DNA for the CDR3 is TGTGCCATCAGTGGCGCCGGGACAGGGAGCGAAAAACTGTTTTTT.

This clonotype was seen only a few times. V usage is TRBV12-5 and J usage is TRBJ2-7, with unresolved D. Germline V gene lookup returns CDR1 LGHNT and CDR2 FRNRAP. The CDR3 extends over 12 amino acids. V lost 2 bases and J 0 bases, leaving 2 bases between the germline ends. This CDR3 reads CASGLSSYEQYF. Here the CDR3 DNA reads TGTGCTAGTGGTTTGAGCTCCTACGAGCAGTACTTC.

The chain has TRBV25-1 and TRBJ1-2, with 12 nucleotides matching TRBD1. This CDR3 is built from 16 residues. V shed 2 bases and J 4 bases; nucleotides not matched to a gene: 5. Germline-derived CDR1 and CDR2 are MGHDK and SYGVNS. CDR3 in amino acids: CASSEGTGGDLYGYTF. CDR3 nucleotide sequence: TGTGCCAGCAGTGAAGGGACAGGGGGCGATCTCTATGGCTACACCTTC.

This clonotype showed up many times. The chain combines TRBV5-1 with TRBJ1-5; D is ambiguous. This CDR3 region has 13 residues. Germline values: CDR1 SGHRS, CDR2 YFSETQ. V was trimmed by 2 bases and J by 0 bases, leaving 3 bases between them. CDR3 coding DNA: TGCGCCAGCAGCTTCAATAGCAATCAGCCCCAGCATTTT. Encoded protein: CASSFNSNQPQHF.

As to this clonotype: A read error may be the cause here, since a much bigger clone is one base away. The chain recombines TRBV7-2 with TRBJ1-6, with D tentatively TRBD1 (6 bases). Germline V gene data show CDR1 as SGHTA and CDR2 as FQGNSA. There are 15 residues in the CDR3. The CDR3 is CASSPKQGYNSPPHF. In nucleotides, the CDR3 is TGTGCCAGCAGCCCGAAACAGGGCTATAATTCACCCCCCCACTTT.

Here the CDR3 reads CASSGRQGGPQETQYF. The DNA of the CDR3 is TGTGCCAGCAGTGGACGACAGGGTGGCCCACAAGAGACCCAGTACTTC. The chain uses TRBV2 and TRBJ2-5; 7 bases fit TRBD1. The CDR3 contains 16 residues. Germline values: CDR1 SNHLY, CDR2 FYNNEI. V trimming: 4 bases; J trimming: 2 bases; junction bases outside the gene matches: 10.

Concerning this clonotype itself: A much more abundant neighbour one base away suggests this may be a read error. CDR3 coding DNA: TGTGCCAGCAGCTTAAGCGTCACCGAGAACACTGAAGCTTTCTTT. Its translation: CASSLSVTENTEAFF. V usage is TRBV7-3 and J usage is TRBJ1-1; D is undetermined. Trimming pared 1 base from V and 1 base from J, leaving 10 bases between. Germline CDR1 is SGHTA and CDR2 is FQGTGA. CDR3 length: 15 amino acids.

The rearrangement links TRBV20-1 to TRBJ1-1; a weak D match, TRBD1 (5 bases). The germline CDR1 and CDR2 sequences are DFQATT and SNEGSKA (reference sequence). The germline V and J ends were trimmed by 2 bases and 6 bases, with 16 bases remaining between them. The CDR3 consists of 14 residues. The CDR3 spells CSARKGGVDPEAFF. CDR3 nucleotides: TGCAGTGCTAGAAAGGGAGGGGTGGACCCTGAAGCTTTCTTT.

This clonotype was observed a few times. V gene TRBV12-3 or TRBV12-4 combines with J gene TRBJ1-5; no firm D call. The CDR3 loop spans 15 amino acids. V was cut by 8 bases and J by 5 bases, with 19 bases left in between. CDR3 coding DNA: TGTGCCAGCGGATTATCACCTCCCGGAGATCAGCCCCAGCATTTT. The encoded protein is CASGLSPPGDQPQHF.

This clonotype has only a few counts. The chain employs TRBV24-1 and TRBJ2-3, with no clear D. Germline loops: CDR1 KGHDR, CDR2 SFDVKD. The CDR3 has 12 amino acids. V lost 5 bases, J lost 5 bases, and 7 bases lay in between. CDR3: CATSVSGDTQYF. The CDR3 DNA sequence: TGTGCCACCAGTGTTAGTGGAGATACGCAGTATTTT.

The CDR3 reads CAISESKVGKGDEQPQHF. CDR3 sequence (DNA): TGTGCCATCAGTGAGTCGAAAGTCGGGAAGGGGGATGAGCAGCCCCAGCATTTT. The chain joins TRBV10-3 to TRBJ1-5; weak D call: TRBD1 (6 bases). Trimming removed 0 bases from V and 7 bases from J, with 22 bases in between. Germline CDR1 ENHRY, CDR2 SYGVKD. The CDR3 totals 18 residues.

V usage is TRBV24-1 and J usage is TRBJ2-3, with no clear D. CDR3 length equals 13 residues. CDR1 is KGHDR and CDR2 is SFDVKD in the germline V gene. Trimming stripped 4 bases from V and 4 bases from J, with 8 bases between. The CDR3 sequence is CATSEIYADTQYF. DNA for the CDR3: TGTGCCACCAGTGAGATCTACGCAGATACGCAGTATTTT.

Many counts were recorded for this clonotype. The chain joins TRBV20-1 to TRBJ1-2; a weak D match, TRBD1 (6 bases). Looked up from germline, CDR1 is DFQATT and CDR2 is SNEGSKA (reference sequence). The germline V and J ends were trimmed by 1 base and 1 base, with 10 bases remaining between them. The CDR3 covers 14 residues. The CDR3 DNA follows: TGCAGTGCTAGAGGGGGGGCCGATAACTATGGCTACACCTTC. The encoded protein is CSARGGADNYGYTF.

This rearrangement joins TRBV29-1 to TRBJ1-2, with 8 bases that match TRBD1. CDR1 and CDR2 from the germline V gene are SQVTM and ANQGSEA. The length of the CDR3 is 13 residues. V shed 7 bases and J 3 bases; nucleotides not matched to a gene: 7. The CDR3 here is CSGRQGIDYGYTF. The CDR3 DNA follows: TGCAGCGGACGACAGGGGATCGACTATGGCTACACCTTC.

The sample holds one count of this clonotype. Likely a read error: the CDR3 ends without its conserved phenylalanine or tryptophan. The chain has TRBV2 and TRBJ1-2, with 7 bases lining up with TRBD1. CDR3 length: 14 residues. Germline-derived CDR1 and CDR2 are SNHLY and FYNNEI. V lost 4 bases, J lost 5 bases, and 7 bases stayed unmatched. DNA of the CDR3: TGTGCCAGCAGTGGACAGGGTGCTGGATATGGCTACACCTCC. As protein: CASSGQGAGYGYTS.

Of note for this clonotype: This could be a read error, since a much larger clone is one nucleotide away. V usage is TRBV7-4 and J usage is TRBJ1-3; 7 nucleotides match TRBD1. Germline trimming cut 4 bases from V and 6 bases from J; bases unmatched to any gene: 6. This CDR3 has 14 residues. Germline V lookup: CDR1 SGHVT, CDR2 SQSDAQ. This chain's CDR3 is CASSSQGRENTIYF. DNA for the CDR3: TGTGCCAGCAGCTCACAGGGGAGAGAAAACACCATATATTTT.

This clonotype was observed at least ten times. The rearrangement links TRBV25-1 to TRBJ2-7; no firm D call. V was cut by 3 bases and J by 1 base, with 7 bases left in between. Germline V CDR1 and CDR2: MGHDK, SYGVNS. The CDR3 spans 13 residues. The CDR3 is CASSEAESYEQYF. The CDR3 nucleotides read TGTGCCAGCAGTGAGGCAGAGTCCTACGAGCAGTACTTC.

The chain combines TRBV9 with TRBJ1-2; D gene unclear. V dropped 7 bases and J dropped 6 bases, with 16 bases sitting between them. This CDR3 has 13 amino acids. Germline CDR1 reads SGDLS; CDR2 reads YYNGEE. CDR3 DNA: TGTGCCAGCTCACCAACAGAAAACCATGGCTACACCTTC. Translation: CASSPTENHGYTF.

As for this clonotype: A read error may explain this, as a much larger clone is one base away. It is likely a read error, because the conserved phenylalanine at the end of the CDR3 is missing. The chain has TRBV5-1 and TRBJ2-7; D may match TRBD1 or TRBD2 (5 bases each). Germline V gene data show CDR1 as SGHRS and CDR2 as YFSETQ. CDR3 size: 15 residues. Trimming removed 0 bases from V and 3 bases from J, with 13 bases in between. The CDR3 protein is CASSLGSSGGYEQYL. The CDR3 nucleotides are TGCGCCAGCAGCTTGGGCAGCTCTGGGGGCTACGAGCAGTACCTC.

The CDR3 sequence is CSQERQGGEQYF. CDR3 bases: TGCAGCCAAGAAAGGCAGGGAGGCGAGCAGTACTTC. The rearrangement joins TRBV29-1 to TRBJ2-7, with TRBD2 as a possible D gene (6 bases). V was shortened by 8 bases and J by 6 bases, with 17 bases between the two germline ends. The CDR3 runs 12 residues. The germline gives CDR1 SQVTM, CDR2 ANQGSEA.